The 23 T cell receptor beta chains listed next were all sequenced from one sample in a study of blood T cell repertoires in COVID-19. Produced via immunoSEQ multiplex PCR; TCRdb's table is partial and in-frame only. The sample records approximately 210,000 clones, around 80% being singletons. The material sequenced was peripheral blood. These receptors were obtained from a woman of 80 years or more with COVID-19, enrolled during active disease.

The J gene is TRBJ1-2, the V gene TRBV3-1 (or the pseudogene TRBV3-2); perhaps TRBD1 as D (6 bases). The germline V gene encodes CDR1 LGHDT and CDR2 YNNKEL (reference sequence). Trimming pared 4 bases from V and 0 bases from J, leaving 9 bases between. CDR3 length: 14 amino acids. The CDR3 loop is CASSLRTANYGYTF. CDR3 coding DNA: TGTGCCAGCAGCCTCAGGACAGCTAACTATGGCTACACCTTC.

The chain employs TRBV4-2 and TRBJ1-2; possibly TRBD1 for D (6 bases). V dropped 1 base and J dropped 5 bases, with 11 bases sitting between them. This CDR3 comprises 14 residues. From germline, CDR1 is LGHNA and CDR2 YNFKEQ. This chain's CDR3 is CASSQGAGEYGYTF. As DNA, the CDR3 is TGTGCCAGCAGCCAAGGGGCAGGGGAATATGGCTACACCTTC.

V is TRBV19 and J is TRBJ1-2, with D possibly TRBD1 on 5 matching bases. Trimming removed 5 bases at V and 7 bases at J, with 11 bases between. The CDR3 extends over 12 amino acids. Germline V gene data show CDR1 as LNHDA and CDR2 as SQIVND (reference sequence). The CDR3 protein is CASSAPGGGYTF. In DNA, the CDR3 is TGTGCCAGTAGTGCCCCCGGGGGTGGCTACACCTTC.

The rearrangement uses TRBV28 and TRBJ1-5; D unclear. This CDR3 has 15 residues. Trimming removed 2 bases from V and 0 bases from J, with 8 bases in between. The germline V gene encodes CDR1 MDHEN and CDR2 SYDVKM. For the CDR3, the DNA is TGTGCCAGCAGTTTACGGGGTCCTAGCAATCAGCCCCAGCATTTT. It is translated as CASSLRGPSNQPQHF.

V and J are TRBV6-5 and TRBJ2-5; tentative D call: TRBD1 (6 bases). Germline CDR1 reads MNHEY; CDR2 reads SVGAGI. V lost 11 bases, J lost 4 bases, and 14 bases lay in between. This CDR3 spans 12 amino acids. CDR3 DNA: TGTGCCGGCGACTTGGGGGCAGAGACCCAGTACTTC. It codes for CAGDLGAETQYF.

The V and J genes are TRBV19 and TRBJ1-1; a weak D match, TRBD1 (6 bases). CDR1 and CDR2 from the germline V gene are LNHDA and SQIVND (reference sequence). The CDR3 has 15 residues. V was clipped by 0 bases and J by 1 base, with 9 bases between them. The CDR3 reads CASSIDGRGNTEAFF. CDR3 nucleotides: TGTGCCAGTAGTATAGATGGCAGGGGGAACACTGAAGCTTTCTTT. Drawing the rest from reference TRBV19 and TRBJ1-1, the complete variable domain is DGGITQSPKYLFRKEGQNVTLSCEQNLNHDAMYWYRQDPGQGLRLIYYSQIVNDFQKGDIAEGYSVSREKKESFPLTVTSAQKNPTAFYLCASSIDGRGNTEAFFGQGTRLTVV.

The rearrangement joins TRBV15 to TRBJ2-7, with TRBD2 matching 11 bases. Germline V gene sequence: CDR1 LNHNV, CDR2 YYDKDF (reference sequence). The V and J ends lost 3 bases and 2 bases, in that order; junction bases with no gene match: 3. The CDR3 has 15 amino acids. The CDR3 reads CATSRGTSGPYEQYF. The DNA of the CDR3 is TGTGCCACCAGCAGGGGGACTAGCGGCCCCTACGAGCAGTACTTC.

The chain has TRBV28 and TRBJ2-3; tentatively, D is TRBD2 (6 bases). Germline assignment: CDR1 MDHEN and CDR2 SYDVKM. There are 14 residues in the CDR3. V lost 4 bases to trimming and J lost 0 bases, with 8 bases between them. This chain's CDR3 is CASSWAGSTDTQYF. CDR3 nucleotides: TGTGCCAGCAGTTGGGCGGGGAGCACAGATACGCAGTATTTT.

The chain links TRBV4-1 to TRBJ2-3, with 9 bases that match TRBD2. The trim removed 4 bases at V and 9 bases at J, leaving 14 bases unmatched. The CDR3 extends over 16 amino acids. Germline-derived CDR1 and CDR2 are MGHRA and YSYEKL. CDR3 bases: TGCGCCAGCAGCCGCGGGGGCGGGGGGGCACCGGAGACGCAGTATTTT. This codes for CASSRGGGGAPETQYF.

The chain combines TRBV9 with TRBJ2-2; D possibly corresponds to TRBD2 (5 bases). Germline V lookup: CDR1 SGDLS, CDR2 YYNGEE. The CDR3 totals 13 residues. Between the trimmed V and J ends, which lost 0 bases and 6 bases, there was a span of 6 bases. CDR3 nucleotide sequence: TGTGCCAGCAGCGTAGACGGGGCCGGGGAGCTGTTTTTT. Its translation: CASSVDGAGELFF.

The rearrangement links TRBV6-6 to TRBJ2-7; perhaps TRBD2 as D (5 bases). Germline V gives CDR1 MNHNY, CDR2 SVGAGI (reference sequence). This CDR3 region has 13 residues. Trimming took 5 bases from V and 5 from J, leaving 13 bases between them. CDR3 protein: CASSPPGSNEQYV. As DNA, the CDR3 is TGTGCCAGCAGTCCGCCTGGGAGTAACGAGCAGTACGTC.

A few counts support this clone. The V gene is TRBV28, the J gene TRBJ2-2, with D uncertain. Germline-derived CDR1 and CDR2 are MDHEN and SYDVKM. V dropped 8 bases and J dropped 1 base, with 8 bases sitting between them. This CDR3 region has 13 residues. The CDR3 DNA reads as TGTGCCAGCTTGGCAAGGAACACCGGGGAGCTGTTTTTT. It encodes CASLARNTGELFF.

This chain links TRBV28 with TRBJ1-5, with D uncertain. The CDR3 is 15 amino acids. Germline loops: CDR1 MDHEN, CDR2 SYDVKM. V was clipped by 3 bases and J by 2 bases, with 11 bases between them. The CDR3 spells CASSFSRRGNQPQHF. As DNA, the CDR3 is TGTGCCAGCAGTTTCTCCCGGAGGGGCAATCAGCCCCAGCATTTT.

A single count supports this clone. The chain recombines TRBV5-1 with TRBJ2-2; perhaps TRBD2 as D (6 bases). Germline V gene data show CDR1 as SGHRS and CDR2 as YFSETQ. V gave up 3 bases and J gave up 4 bases, with 10 bases separating them. This CDR3 region has 14 residues. The CDR3 coding sequence is TGCGCCAGCAGCTCGGACTACTCCACCGGGGAGCTGTTTTTT. This codes for CASSSDYSTGELFF.

The V call is TRBV6-6, the J call TRBJ1-2; TRBD1 matches 7 bases. Germline CDR1 is MNHNY and CDR2 is SVGAGI (reference sequence). Unmatched junction bases numbered 7, after V lost 0 bases and J lost 3 bases. The length of the CDR3 is 16 residues. The CDR3 DNA reads TGTGCCAGCAGTTACTCGAGACAGGGCGATGACTATGGCTACACCTTC. Translating gives CASSYSRQGDDYGYTF.

The chain combines TRBV11-2 with TRBJ1-1, with 10 nucleotides matching TRBD1. V lost 1 base to trimming and J lost 2 bases; unmatched junction nucleotides: 4. Germline values: CDR1 SGHAT, CDR2 FQNNGV. CDR3 length: 16 residues. CDR3 coding DNA: TGTGCCAGCAGCTTAGTGACAGGGGGCATAAACACTGAAGCTTTCTTT. It is translated as CASSLVTGGINTEAFF.

Written as DNA, the CDR3 is TGTGCTTTACAGGGAAATAATTCACCCCTCCACTTT. Translated: CALQGNNSPLHF. The rearrangement joins TRBV30 to TRBJ1-6, with TRBD1 as a possible D gene (6 bases). Germline lookup yields CDR1 GTSNPN and CDR2 SVGIG (reference sequence). CDR3 length: 12 amino acids.

The V call is TRBV7-2, the J call TRBJ1-2; no firm D call. V lost 4 bases and J lost 4, with 16 bases in between. From germline, CDR1 is SGHTA and CDR2 FQGNSA. The length of the CDR3 is 15 residues. CDR3 bases: TGTGCCAGCAGCTCGGGTGGGTGGCGCCTCTATGGCTACACCTTC. Protein product: CASSSGGWRLYGYTF.

The genes are TRBV2 and TRBJ1-1; D gene uncertain. Germline loops: CDR1 SNHLY, CDR2 FYNNEI. CDR3 size: 13 residues. V was trimmed by 11 bases and J by 3 bases, leaving 16 bases between them. The CDR3 DNA reads TGTGCCGGCAATTCGAGAGGATACACTGAAGCTTTCTTT. It codes for CAGNSRGYTEAFF. Looking up the rest from reference TRBV2 and TRBJ1-1 gives the full variable domain: EPEVTQTPSHQVTQMGQEVILRCVPISNHLYFYWYRQILGQKVEFLVSFYNNEISEKSEIFDDQFSVERPDGSNFTLKIRSTKLEDSAMYFCAGNSRGYTEAFFGQGTRLTVV.

This chain links TRBV6-6 with TRBJ2-7; D gene uncertain. The CDR3 consists of 11 residues. The ends were cut back, 6 bases at V and 4 bases at J, with 7 bases in the middle. CDR1 is MNHNY, CDR2 SVGAGI, per germline (reference sequence). CDR3 protein: CASSTVYEQYV. The CDR3 DNA sequence: TGTGCCAGCAGCACAGTGTACGAGCAGTACGTC.

This chain connects TRBV28 to TRBJ1-2; maybe TRBD1 (5 bases). The CDR3 is 13 residues long. Trimming cost V 6 bases and J 4 bases, with 12 bases left between them. The germline V gene has CDR1 MDHEN and CDR2 SYDVKM. CDR3 region: CASSGGQGYGYTF. As DNA, the CDR3 is TGTGCCAGCAGCGGCGGTCAGGGCTATGGCTACACCTTC.

This clone was counted a single time. The rearrangement joins TRBV28 to TRBJ1-2; D gene unclear. CDR3 length: 13 amino acids. V was cut by 4 bases and J by 7 bases, with 13 bases left in between. Germline values: CDR1 MDHEN, CDR2 SYDVKM. The CDR3 sequence is CASSSTVTTGYTF. CDR3 nucleotides: TGTGCCAGCAGTTCGACCGTGACAACTGGCTACACCTTC.

The V and J genes are TRBV19 and TRBJ1-2; 10 positions agree with TRBD1. This CDR3 is 12 amino acids long. CDR1 LNHDA and CDR2 SQIVND come from the germline V gene (reference sequence). Unmatched junction bases numbered 4, after V lost 5 bases and J lost 10 bases. CDR3 DNA: TGTGCCAGTAGTTCCGGACAGGGGGACTACACCTTC. This translates into CASSSGQGDYTF. Filled out from reference TRBV19 and TRBJ1-2, the complete variable domain reads DGGITQSPKYLFRKEGQNVTLSCEQNLNHDAMYWYRQDPGQGLRLIYYSQIVNDFQKGDIAEGYSVSREKKESFPLTVTSAQKNPTAFYLCASSSGQGDYTFGSGTRLTVV.